The 15 T cell receptor beta chains below were found in one sample sequenced in a study of blood T cell repertoires in COVID-19. The method was immunoSEQ multiplex PCR; TCRdb's version includes in-frame clones alone and lacks a portion of them. Among about 400,000 clones listed, roughly 90% were seen once. The sequencing input was PBMCs or T cells enriched from blood (not recorded which). The receptors were sampled from a woman aged 25-40 years who had recovered from COVID-19.

The chain employs TRBV7-9 and TRBJ2-2, with 7 bases identical to TRBD1. V lost 2 bases to trimming and J lost 2 bases; unmatched junction nucleotides: 5. CDR1 and CDR2 (germline): SEHNR, FQNEAQ (reference sequence). The CDR3 is made up of 16 amino acids. The CDR3 DNA sequence: TGTGCCAGCAGCTTAAAGACAGGGAGAAACACCGGGGAGCTGTTTTTT. Translated: CASSLKTGRNTGELFF.

The chain combines TRBV12-3 or TRBV12-4 with TRBJ2-7, with D possibly being TRBD1 (6 bases). The CDR3 sequence is 13 residues long. Trimming stripped 2 bases from V and 6 bases from J, with 11 bases between. This chain's CDR3 is CASSLTGSREQYF. The CDR3 nucleotides are TGTGCCAGCAGTTTAACAGGGTCCCGCGAGCAGTACTTC.

The CDR3 region is CASLGQGGSYEQYF. The CDR3 region has the DNA TGTGCCAGCCTGGGACAGGGTGGCTCCTACGAGCAGTACTTC. V and J are TRBV28 and TRBJ2-7; the match to TRBD1 covers 9 bases. The CDR3 is 14 residues long. The V gene end was trimmed by 8 bases and the J gene end by 0 bases; junction bases not matched to a gene: 5. The V gene's germline CDR1 is MDHEN and CDR2 SYDVKM. Using reference TRBV28 and TRBJ2-7 for the parts outside the CDR3, the full variable domain is DVKVTQSSRYLVKRTGEKVFLECVQDMDHENMFWYRQDPGLGLRLIYFSYDVKMKEKGDIPEGYSVSREKKERFSLILESASTNQTSMYLCASLGQGGSYEQYFGPGTRLTVT.

The V gene is TRBV19, the J gene TRBJ1-1; no clear D. V lost 5 bases and J lost 2, with 9 bases in between. The CDR3 is made up of 13 amino acids. The germline V gene encodes CDR1 LNHDA and CDR2 SQIVND (reference sequence). The CDR3: CASSYRGNTEAFF. The CDR3 DNA is TGTGCCAGTAGTTACCGGGGTAACACTGAAGCTTTCTTT.

The V and J genes are TRBV2 and TRBJ2-7, with a weak D call TRBD2 (5 bases). Germline V gene lookup returns CDR1 SNHLY and CDR2 FYNNEI. The ends were cut back, 7 bases at V and 3 bases at J, with 10 bases in the middle. The CDR3 is 12 amino acids. CDR3 DNA sequence: TGTGCCAGCACCGGCCGGGGCTACGAGCAGTACTTC. Encoded protein: CASTGRGYEQYF. The full variable domain, with the rest looked up from reference TRBV2 and TRBJ2-7, is EPEVTQTPSHQVTQMGQEVILRCVPISNHLYFYWYRQILGQKVEFLVSFYNNEISEKSEIFDDQFSVERPDGSNFTLKIRSTKLEDSAMYFCASTGRGYEQYFGPGTRLTVT.

This clone was counted a single time. V and J are TRBV30 and TRBJ2-7; a weak D match, TRBD2 (6 bases). Deletions cut 1 base from V and 4 bases from J, with 14 bases between. The CDR3 consists of 14 residues. The germline CDR1 and CDR2 sequences are GTSNPN and SVGIG (reference sequence). As DNA, the CDR3 is TGTGCCTGGAGTGCTGGACTGGGGGGATACGAGCAGTACTTC. Residues: CAWSAGLGGYEQYF.

The chain links TRBV6-5 to TRBJ2-7; TRBD1 matches 8 bases. The CDR3 runs 13 residues. The germline V gene has CDR1 MNHEY and CDR2 SVGAGI. V shed 7 bases and J 5 bases; nucleotides not matched to a gene: 7. CDR3 in DNA: TGTGCCAGCACTAAGGCAGGGGGCGACGAGCAGTACTTC. Translation: CASTKAGGDEQYF.

The chain has TRBV30 and TRBJ1-1; weak D call: TRBD1 (5 bases). CDR1 is GTSNPN, CDR2 SVGIG, per germline (reference sequence). Trimming shortened V by 2 bases and J by 10 bases, and 29 bases separated the two germline ends. This CDR3 spans 17 amino acids. CDR3 DNA sequence: TGTGCCTGGAGTCCAAGACGGGGTGGGGGAGGATTTGGGGTAGCTTTCTTT. This gives the protein CAWSPRRGGGGFGVAFF.

The chain has TRBV7-9 and TRBJ1-2; no firm D call. The V end lost 0 bases, the J end lost 5 bases, and 7 bases lay between the germline ends. This CDR3 has 13 residues. Germline loops: CDR1 SEHNR, CDR2 FQNEAQ (reference sequence). The CDR3 DNA sequence: TGTGCCAGCAGCTTAGCGGGCCCTTATGGCTACACCTTC. This translates into CASSLAGPYGYTF.

The J gene is TRBJ2-7, the V gene TRBV10-1; perhaps TRBD1 as D (6 bases). Germline assignment: CDR1 WNHNN and CDR2 SYGVQD (reference sequence). The length of the CDR3 is 15 residues. The V gene lost 6 bases and the J gene lost 4 bases, with 19 bases spanning the gap. The CDR3 is CASSHGQLTNYEQYF. In DNA form, the CDR3 reads TGCGCCAGCAGCCACGGACAGTTGACCAATTACGAGCAGTACTTC.

CDR3 amino acids: CASAGGYDSPLHF. CDR3 nucleotide sequence: TGTGCCAGCGCAGGGGGATACGATTCACCCCTCCACTTT. The chain combines TRBV2 with TRBJ1-6; TRBD1 matches at 7 bases. V was pared by 8 bases and J by 8 bases, with 6 bases of the junction left unmatched. Germline CDR1 reads SNHLY; CDR2 reads FYNNEI. The CDR3 contains 13 residues.

This clone was detected only once. V gene TRBV5-4 combines with J gene TRBJ2-2; D unclear. V gave up 3 bases and J gave up 4 bases, with 16 bases separating them. This CDR3 spans 16 amino acids. Germline CDR1 reads SGHNT; CDR2 reads YYREEE (reference sequence). Here the CDR3 reads CASSSDSALGTGELFF. In DNA, the CDR3 is TGTGCCAGCAGCTCAGACTCGGCCTTGGGCACCGGGGAGCTGTTTTTT.

The gene calls are TRBV15 and TRBJ2-1; 12 bases fit TRBD2. Germline V gene sequence: CDR1 LNHNV, CDR2 YYDKDF (reference sequence). The V and J ends lost 2 bases and 5 bases, in that order; junction bases with no gene match: 4. CDR3 length: 16 amino acids. CDR3 protein: CATSRLAGGPHNEQFF. The CDR3 DNA sequence: TGTGCCACCAGCAGACTAGCGGGGGGGCCCCACAATGAGCAGTTCTTC.

The chain employs TRBV5-1 and TRBJ1-1; D not certain. Trimming pared 0 bases from V and 4 bases from J, leaving 7 bases between. CDR1 and CDR2 (germline): SGHRS, YFSETQ. CDR3 length: 13 residues. The CDR3 loop is CASSLVAPTEAFF. CDR3 DNA sequence: TGCGCCAGCAGCTTGGTGGCACCCACTGAAGCTTTCTTT. The full variable domain, rest sourced from reference TRBV5-1 and TRBJ1-1, is KAGVTQTPRYLIKTRGQQVTLSCSPISGHRSVSWYQQTPGQGLQFLFEYFSETQRNKGNFPGRFSGRQFSNSRSEMNVSTLELGDSALYLCASSLVAPTEAFFGQGTRLTVV.

A single count supports this clone. CDR3 residues: CASRSGQGNQPQHF. The CDR3 nucleotides are TGTGCCAGCAGATCCGGACAGGGGAATCAGCCCCAGCATTTT. The chain is built from TRBV6-5 and TRBJ1-5; TRBD1 aligns across 9 bases. V was clipped by 6 bases and J by 4 bases; unmatched bases: 4. The CDR3 is 14 residues long. Germline V gene sequence: CDR1 MNHEY, CDR2 SVGAGI.